The rows below give T cell receptor beta chains drawn from one sample of a study of T-cell reconstitution after alpha-beta-depleted transplantation in children. Via MiXCR, TCRdb re-called the PCR reads, giving one row per CDR3 protein. The table has more than 200,000 distinct CDR3 sequences, 25% seen once; the top ten hold about 2.6%. The source material was PBMCs, sampled before TCRalphabeta/CD19-depleted stem cell transplant. The source is a girl aged 2 to 9 with Fanconi anemia, due to receive a stem cell transplant. Each CDR3 is given without its conserved first and last residue. Expanded clones get a size class; other rows say once, few or many, or leave the size out.

cdr3_length: 11
clone_size: -
v_call: TRBV12-3/TRBV12-4
j_call: TRBJ1-1
cdr3_aa: ASSPRTGHEAF

cdr3_length: 11
clone_size: few
v_call: TRBV12-3/TRBV12-4
j_call: TRBJ2-3
cdr3_aa: ASSSSPGLTQY

cdr3_length: 13
clone_size: few
v_call: TRBV6-1
j_call: TRBJ2-3
cdr3_aa: ASSLQGAHSDTQY

cdr3_length: 13
clone_size: -
v_call: TRBV6-5
j_call: TRBJ1-2
cdr3_aa: ASSYSGGADYGYT

cdr3_length: 11
clone_size: few
v_call: TRBV20-1
j_call: TRBJ2-7
cdr3_aa: SAGGPRAYEQY

cdr3_length: 19
clone_size: -
v_call: TRBV4-1
j_call: TRBJ2-3
cdr3_aa: ASSQDQGLAGGRGSADTQY

cdr3_length: 13
clone_size: -
v_call: TRBV25-1
j_call: TRBJ2-1
cdr3_aa: ASSEPRSGTDEQF

cdr3_length: 9
clone_size: -
v_call: TRBV29-1
j_call: TRBJ2-2
cdr3_aa: SVEGQGLMF

cdr3_length: 11
clone_size: -
v_call: TRBV11-1
j_call: TRBJ2-7
cdr3_aa: ASSLASLYEQY

cdr3_length: 12
clone_size: many
v_call: TRBV2
j_call: TRBJ1-2
cdr3_aa: ASSPEQEDYGYT

cdr3_length: 13
clone_size: -
v_call: TRBV20-1
j_call: TRBJ2-7
cdr3_aa: SALSAGTLIYEQY

cdr3_length: 11
clone_size: -
v_call: TRBV20-1
j_call: TRBJ2-5
cdr3_aa: SAPSGSQETQY

cdr3_length: 10
clone_size: -
v_call: TRBV15
j_call: TRBJ2-3
cdr3_aa: ATSFFTDTQY

cdr3_length: 13
clone_size: many
v_call: TRBV12-3/TRBV12-4
j_call: TRBJ2-5
cdr3_aa: ASSLRQGRVETQY

cdr3_length: 15
clone_size: many
v_call: TRBV29-1
j_call: TRBJ2-6
cdr3_aa: SVGTSGTGSGANVLT

cdr3_length: 13
clone_size: -
v_call: TRBV4-2
j_call: TRBJ1-1
cdr3_aa: ASSHDFAGNTEAF

cdr3_length: 11
clone_size: few
v_call: TRBV20-1
j_call: TRBJ2-5
cdr3_aa: SASQVLGETQY

cdr3_length: 12
clone_size: many
v_call: TRBV5-6
j_call: TRBJ1-5
cdr3_aa: ASSLSPGNQPQH

cdr3_length: 11
clone_size: -
v_call: TRBV10-3
j_call: TRBJ2-3
cdr3_aa: AIRGTDTDTQY

cdr3_length: 11
clone_size: many
v_call: TRBV20-1
j_call: TRBJ2-7
cdr3_aa: SARYSRSYEQY

cdr3_length: 12
clone_size: many
v_call: TRBV12-3/TRBV12-4
j_call: TRBJ1-6
cdr3_aa: ASSLVGGSSPLH

cdr3_length: 14
clone_size: medium-sized
v_call: TRBV13
j_call: TRBJ2-1
cdr3_aa: ASSLEAWSSYNEQF

cdr3_length: 12
clone_size: -
v_call: TRBV29-1
j_call: TRBJ2-2
cdr3_aa: SVSGQLNTGELF

cdr3_length: 15
clone_size: -
v_call: TRBV20-1
j_call: TRBJ1-6
cdr3_aa: SARDLFGAGYNSPLH

cdr3_length: 11
clone_size: many
v_call: TRBV29-1
j_call: TRBJ2-5
cdr3_aa: SVEDHQEETQY